This record looks at one T cell receptor beta chain sequence and its context. Its antigen is unknown. The record originates from a study of shared clonotypes between healthy human individuals. Overall study context: Three plates were used per donor for CD4 naive, three for CD4 memory, two for CD8 naive and one for CD8 memory.

The study, taken as a whole, reports: For naive CD4 cells, around 5% of clonotypes were shared across a few donors. Non-shared clonotypes were found to have lower generation probabilities than the clonotypes that were shared by all four of the sorted-subset donors.

CDR1 and CDR2 from the germline V gene are SGHVS and FNYEAQ. The junction had 7 bases not matched to a gene; V was cut back by 5 bases and J by 3 bases. There are 16 residues in the CDR3. Assay used: immunoSEQ multiplex PCR; TCRdb lists only in-frame clones, some missing. The table records about 1 million clones, 65% to 80% of them present only once. The source of this sequence is a man aged 18 to 35 in good health. The chain carries TRBV7-6 and TRBJ2-2; TRBD1 aligns across 9 bases. The sample was memory CD4+ T cells sorted from blood. The sample's subset: CD45RA-negative fraction. The CDR3 coding sequence is TGTGCCAGCAGCACTTCCGGGACAGGGCACACCGGGGAGCTGTTTTTT. Its translation is CASSTSGTGHTGELFF.